Listed below are T cell receptor beta chains from one sample, sequenced in a study. MiXCR was run by TCRdb on the RT-PCR reads, yielding one entry per CDR3 protein. The sample has 550,000 to 750,000 distinct CDR3 sequences, 14% seen once. Material: memory CD4+ T cells from blood. These receptors were obtained from a female donor in good health, serving as a healthy control. Each CDR3 is given with its conserved first and last residue. A D gene is named only where the DNA matches it firmly. A row's size may be missing; if present it is once, few, many or a size class.

D,V,size,J,CDR3,DNA
-,TRBV20-1,-,TRBJ1-4,CSARDLFLGSGQGTNEKLFF,TGCAGTGCTAGAGATCTTTTTTTGGGCTCCGGCCAGGGGACTAATGAAAAACTGTTTTTT
-,TRBV28,-,TRBJ2-7,CASSLLQGSTYEQYF,TGTGCCAGCAGTTTATTGCAGGGTTCTACGTACGAGCAGTACTTC
-,TRBV5-1,many,TRBJ2-2,CASSLISGNTGELFF,TGCGCCAGCAGCTTGATCAGCGGGAACACCGGGGAGCTGTTTTTT
-,TRBV6-5,-,TRBJ1-2,CASSKGNGYTF,TGTGCCAGCAGTAAGGGGAATGGCTACACCTTC
-,TRBV10-3,-,TRBJ1-1,CAISESLGVEAFF,TGTGCCATCAGTGAGTCCCTAGGAGTTGAAGCTTTCTTT
TRBD2,TRBV3-1,-,TRBJ2-1,CASSPRLERGNNNEQFF,TGTGCCAGCAGCCCCCGTCTCGAGCGGGGGAACAACAATGAGCAGTTCTTC
TRBD2,TRBV6-6,-,TRBJ2-1,CASTPAGGEVTNEQFF,TGTGCCAGCACCCCAGCCGGGGGGGAGGTTACAAATGAGCAGTTCTTC
-,TRBV7-3,many,TRBJ2-7,CASSLDPEAYEQYF,TGTGCCAGCAGCTTGGACCCCGAAGCCTACGAGCAGTACTTC
-,TRBV2,-,TRBJ2-2,CASSGGAGWNTGELFF,TGTGCCAGCAGTGGGGGCGCAGGTTGGAACACCGGGGAGCTGTTTTTT
-,TRBV6-6,few,TRBJ1-1,CASRTDGGGNTEAFF,TGTGCCAGCAGGACGGACGGAGGGGGGAACACTGAAGCTTTCTTT
TRBD2,TRBV12-3/TRBV12-4,-,TRBJ2-1,CASIPGLAGVNEQFF,TGTGCCAGCATCCCGGGACTAGCGGGAGTAAATGAGCAGTTCTTC
TRBD2,TRBV5-1,many,TRBJ2-5,CASSFGGTSEETQYF,TGCGCCAGCAGCTTCGGGGGGACTTCCGAAGAGACCCAGTACTTC
TRBD2,TRBV4-3,-,TRBJ2-1,CASSPTGTINEQFF,TGCGCCAGCAGCCCGACCGGGACTATTAATGAGCAGTTCTTC
-,TRBV24-1,-,TRBJ2-1,CATSDRDSYNEQFF,TGTGCCACCAGTGATCGCGACAGCTACAATGAGCAGTTCTTC
-,TRBV5-1,many,TRBJ2-5,CASSLGGLQETQYF,TGTGCCAGCAGCTTAGGAGGGCTACAAGAGACCCAGTACTTC
TRBD1,TRBV2,-,TRBJ2-1,CASSEDRGYSGDEQFF,TGTGCCAGCAGTGAAGACAGGGGGTATTCTGGGGATGAGCAGTTCTTC
-,TRBV4-1,many,TRBJ1-1,CASSQQQGLMNTEAFF,TGCGCCAGCAGCCAACAACAGGGCCTCATGAACACTGAAGCTTTCTTT
-,TRBV7-2,-,TRBJ2-1,CASSLFYQLLNNEQFF,TGTGCCAGCAGCTTATTTTACCAGTTACTGAACAATGAGCAGTTCTTC
TRBD1,TRBV12-3/TRBV12-4,-,TRBJ1-1,CASHYRGSQGNTEAFF,TGTGCCAGCCATTACAGGGGAAGCCAGGGGAACACTGAAGCTTTCTTT
TRBD2,TRBV4-2,many,TRBJ2-1,CASSQALAGVVNEQFF,TGTGCCAGCAGCCAAGCCCTAGCGGGAGTCGTCAATGAGCAGTTCTTC
TRBD1,TRBV24-1,-,TRBJ2-2,CATSPTGAGEAGELFF,TGTGCCACCAGCCCGACAGGGGCTGGGGAGGCCGGGGAGCTGTTTTTT
-,TRBV29-1,many,TRBJ1-2,CSVAYGTYGYTF,TGCAGCGTTGCTTACGGGACCTATGGCTACACCTTC
-,TRBV19,-,TRBJ1-1,CASSIGRTNTEAFF,TGTGCCAGTAGTATAGGACGGACGAACACTGAAGCTTTCTTT
-,TRBV29-1,many,TRBJ2-7,CSVRQGTYEQYF,TGCAGCGTGCGTCAGGGAACCTACGAGCAGTACTTC
-,TRBV20-1,-,TRBJ2-2,CSARYSEGPGELFF,TGCAGTGCTAGATATTCGGAGGGTCCCGGGGAGCTGTTTTTT
-,TRBV12-3/TRBV12-4,many,TRBJ2-2,CASSFPRGLNTGELFF,TGTGCCAGCAGTTTTCCCCGGGGGCTAAACACCGGGGAGCTGTTTTTT
-,TRBV27,few,TRBJ2-3,CASSSILRGSTDTQYF,TGTGCCAGCAGTTCTATTCTCAGGGGTAGTACAGATACGCAGTATTTT
-,TRBV11-3,-,TRBJ1-6,CASSFRDSKYNSPLHF,TGTGCCAGCAGCTTTCGGGACTCGAAGTACAATTCACCCCTCCACTTT
-,TRBV12-3/TRBV12-4,many,TRBJ2-3,CASSRQDTQYF,TGTGCCAGCAGCCGGCAAGATACGCAGTATTTT
-,TRBV3-1,few,TRBJ2-2,CASSLWVGDGELFF,TGTGCCAGCAGCCTATGGGTGGGCGACGGGGAGCTGTTTTTT
TRBD2,TRBV7-9,many,TRBJ2-7,CASSPPGTSVSEQYF,TGTGCCAGCAGCCCCCCCGGGACTAGCGTCTCCGAGCAGTACTTC
-,TRBV5-1,many,TRBJ1-4,CASSPDPNEKLFF,TGCGCCAGCAGCCCCGACCCGAATGAAAAACTGTTTTTT
-,TRBV12-3/TRBV12-4,few,TRBJ1-1,CASSLEGGNEAFF,TGTGCCAGCAGTTTAGAGGGTGGGAATGAAGCTTTCTTT
-,TRBV12-3/TRBV12-4,-,TRBJ2-2,CASSFSNVAGELFF,TGTGCCAGCAGTTTTAGTAATGTGGCCGGGGAGCTGTTTTTT
TRBD1,TRBV15,-,TRBJ1-1,CATSRITGGAREAFF,TGTGCCACCAGCAGAATTACAGGGGGGGCGAGGGAAGCTTTCTTT